A single sample is the source of the 14 T cell receptor beta chains below, sequenced in a study of T cell responses to AZD1222 COVID-19 vaccine. Only in-frame clones appear in the TCRdb table, and some are missing; sequencing was by immunoSEQ multiplex PCR. This sample carries around 84,000 clones, over 75% of them seen once, and the ten largest clones take under 11%. The specimen was peripheral blood, collected 28 days after the second AZD1222 dose. These TCRs come from an adult who received the AZD1222 COVID-19 vaccine.

The chain has TRBV15 and TRBJ2-5, with D perhaps TRBD1 (6 bases). Germline V lookup: CDR1 LNHNV, CDR2 YYDKDF (reference sequence). CDR3 length: 15 amino acids. Between the trimmed V and J ends, which lost 0 bases and 4 bases, there was a span of 12 bases. CDR3 residues: CATSRDSGRGETQYF. As DNA, the CDR3 is TGTGCCACCAGCAGAGATTCGGGCAGGGGAGAGACCCAGTACTTC.

The rearrangement uses TRBV3-1 (or the pseudogene TRBV3-2) and TRBJ2-1; D call uncertain. Trimming stripped 0 bases from V and 4 bases from J, with 10 bases between. There are 15 residues in the CDR3. CDR1 and CDR2 (germline): LGHDT, YNNKEL (reference sequence). The CDR3 nucleotides are TGTGCCAGCAGCCAAGACAGAACCGGATACAATGAGCAGTTCTTC. This codes for CASSQDRTGYNEQFF.

The chain links TRBV28 to TRBJ1-2, with D uncertain. Trimming pared 4 bases from V and 8 bases from J, leaving 14 bases between. Germline V CDR1 and CDR2: MDHEN, SYDVKM. The CDR3 length is 13 residues. For the CDR3, the DNA is TGTGCCAGCAGTTACCCCTCGACTGGGGGCTACACCTTC. Amino acids: CASSYPSTGGYTF.

This chain links TRBV29-1 with TRBJ2-2; D not certain. V shed 4 bases and J shed 1 base, with 7 bases lying between them. This CDR3 spans 13 amino acids. Germline CDR1 SQVTM, CDR2 ANQGSEA. This chain's CDR3 is CSVGLKNTGELFF. In nucleotides, the CDR3 is TGCAGCGTTGGTCTAAAGAACACCGGGGAGCTGTTTTTT.

The J gene is TRBJ1-1, the V gene TRBV11-2; TRBD1 agrees at 11 bases. Germline values: CDR1 SGHAT, CDR2 FQNNGV. J was trimmed by 1 base and V by 1 base; bases with no gene match: 5. The CDR3 loop spans 17 amino acids. The CDR3 here is CASSLGTGGLKNTEAFF. Here the CDR3 DNA reads TGTGCCAGCAGCTTAGGGACAGGGGGCCTCAAGAACACTGAAGCTTTCTTT. Together with reference TRBV11-2 and TRBJ1-1, the CDR3 gives the full variable domain: EAGVAQSPRYKIIEKRQSVAFWCNPISGHATLYWYQQILGQGPKLLIQFQNNGVVDDSQLPKDRFSAERLKGVDSTLKIQPAKLEDSAVYLCASSLGTGGLKNTEAFFGQGTRLTVV.

The chain recombines TRBV5-4 with TRBJ2-3; TRBD1 matches 9 bases. CDR1 is SGHNT and CDR2 is YYREEE in the germline V gene (reference sequence). With V trimmed by 3 bases and J by 1 base, 6 bases remained unmatched. The CDR3 spans 16 residues. CDR3 loop: CASSSWDRAGTDTQYF. CDR3 DNA sequence: TGTGCCAGCAGCTCCTGGGACAGGGCGGGCACAGATACGCAGTATTTT. The full variable domain, rest sourced from reference TRBV5-4 and TRBJ2-3, is ETGVTQSPTHLIKTRGQQVTLRCSSQSGHNTVSWYQQALGQGPQFIFQYYREEENGRGNFPPRFSGLQFPNYSSELNVNALELDDSALYLCASSSWDRAGTDTQYFGPGTRLTVL.

The rearrangement uses TRBV7-4 and TRBJ2-1; D is unclear. CDR3 length equals 16 residues. V was shortened by 5 bases and J by 0 bases, with 14 bases between the two germline ends. CDR1 and CDR2 from the germline V gene are SGHVT and SQSDAQ. CDR3 sequence: CASSGHGPGSYNEQFF. The CDR3 DNA follows: TGTGCCAGCAGCGGGCATGGGCCAGGCTCCTACAATGAGCAGTTCTTC.

The V call is TRBV4-2, the J call TRBJ2-4; 12 nucleotides line up with TRBD1. CDR1 is LGHNA and CDR2 is YNFKEQ in the germline V gene. This CDR3 region has 16 residues. After removal of 0 bases from V and 9 bases from J, the junction contained 6 bases not matched to a gene. CDR3 protein: CASSQDPGQGASIQYF. In DNA, the CDR3 is TGTGCCAGCAGCCAAGATCCGGGACAGGGGGCGTCCATTCAGTACTTC.

The chain links TRBV3-1 (or the pseudogene TRBV3-2) to TRBJ1-1; 7 bases line up with TRBD1. Germline V gene data show CDR1 as LGHDT and CDR2 as YNNKEL (reference sequence). The CDR3 contains 15 residues. Trimming at V came to 2 bases and at J to 3 bases, leaving 6 bases not matched to a gene. The CDR3 sequence is CASSQTDRAYTEAFF. The CDR3 nucleotides read TGTGCCAGCAGCCAAACTGACAGGGCCTACACTGAAGCTTTCTTT.

This clone was picked up a small number of times. The chain couples TRBV4-2 to TRBJ1-5; D not certain. The CDR3 length is 14 residues. CDR1 is LGHNA and CDR2 is YNFKEQ in the germline V gene. V shed 1 base and J shed 1 base, with 5 bases lying between them. The CDR3 sequence: CASSQVGSNQPQHF. The DNA of the CDR3 is TGTGCCAGCAGCCAAGTTGGCAGCAATCAGCCCCAGCATTTT.

The J gene is TRBJ2-2, the V gene TRBV24-1, with 13 bases matching TRBD2. The V and J ends lost 3 bases and 13 bases, in that order; junction bases with no gene match: 13. Looked up from germline, CDR1 is KGHDR and CDR2 is SFDVKD. The CDR3 is made up of 17 amino acids. For the CDR3, the DNA is TGTGCCACCAGTGATCCCGGACTAGCGGGGGTACCCGTTTCGCTGTTTTTT. Its protein product is CATSDPGLAGVPVSLFF.

V is TRBV19 and J is TRBJ2-7; 12 bases are a match to TRBD2. Unmatched junction bases numbered 2, after V lost 4 bases and J lost 4 bases. The CDR3 spans 14 residues. The germline gives CDR1 LNHDA, CDR2 SQIVND (reference sequence). The CDR3, as DNA: TGTGCCAGTAGTAGCGGACTAGCGGGGTACGAGCAGTACTTC. As protein: CASSSGLAGYEQYF.

V is TRBV2 and J is TRBJ2-7; the D gene could be TRBD1 or TRBD2 (5 bases each). From germline, CDR1 is SNHLY and CDR2 FYNNEI. Trimming took 0 bases from V and 7 from J, leaving 10 bases between them. The length of the CDR3 is 13 residues. CDR3 nucleotide sequence: TGTGCCAGCAGTGAAGCTGGGACGTTTGAGCAGTACTTC. Protein: CASSEAGTFEQYF.

This clone was counted between two and nine times. The chain links TRBV7-2 to TRBJ2-3, with D uncertain. Between the trimmed V and J ends, which lost 1 base and 2 bases, there was a span of 13 bases. The CDR3 is 16 amino acids. In germline, CDR1 is SGHTA, CDR2 FQGNSA. In DNA, the CDR3 is TGTGCCAGCAGCTTAGGGCCGACGGAAATCACAGATACGCAGTATTTT. Its protein product is CASSLGPTEITDTQYF.